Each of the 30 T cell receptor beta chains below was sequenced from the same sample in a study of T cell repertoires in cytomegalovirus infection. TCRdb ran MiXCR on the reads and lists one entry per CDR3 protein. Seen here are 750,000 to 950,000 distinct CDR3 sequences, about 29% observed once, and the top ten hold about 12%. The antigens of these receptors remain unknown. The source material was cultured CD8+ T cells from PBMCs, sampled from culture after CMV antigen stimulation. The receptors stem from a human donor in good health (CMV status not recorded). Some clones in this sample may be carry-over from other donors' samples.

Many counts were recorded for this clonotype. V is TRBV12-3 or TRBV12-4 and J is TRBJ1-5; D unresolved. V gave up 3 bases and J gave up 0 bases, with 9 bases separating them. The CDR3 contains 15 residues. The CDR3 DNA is TGTGCCAGCAGTTTCTCGCCTTATAGCAATCAGCCCCAGCATTTT. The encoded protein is CASSFSPYSNQPQHF.

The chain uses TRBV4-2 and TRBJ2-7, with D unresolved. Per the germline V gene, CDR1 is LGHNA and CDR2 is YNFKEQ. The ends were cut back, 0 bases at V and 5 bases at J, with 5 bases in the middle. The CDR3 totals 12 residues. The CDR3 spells CASSQDLDEQYF. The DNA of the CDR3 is TGTGCCAGCAGCCAAGATTTGGACGAGCAGTACTTC.

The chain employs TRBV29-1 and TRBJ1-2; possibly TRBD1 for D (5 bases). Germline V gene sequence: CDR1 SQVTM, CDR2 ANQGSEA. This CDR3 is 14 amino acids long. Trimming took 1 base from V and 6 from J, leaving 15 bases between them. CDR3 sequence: CSVEVRQDKDGYTF. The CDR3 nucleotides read TGCAGCGTTGAAGTAAGGCAGGACAAAGATGGCTACACCTTC.

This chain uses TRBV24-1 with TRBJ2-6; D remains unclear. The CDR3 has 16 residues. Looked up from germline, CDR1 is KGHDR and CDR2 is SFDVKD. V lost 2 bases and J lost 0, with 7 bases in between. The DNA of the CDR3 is TGTGCCACCAGTGATTCCAAGTCCTCTGGGGCCAACGTCCTGACTTTC. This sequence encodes CATSDSKSSGANVLTF.

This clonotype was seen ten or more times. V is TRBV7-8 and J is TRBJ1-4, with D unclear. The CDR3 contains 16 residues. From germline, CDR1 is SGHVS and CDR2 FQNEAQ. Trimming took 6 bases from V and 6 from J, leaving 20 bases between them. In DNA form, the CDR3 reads TGTGCCAGCAGAAAAGGTCGTGGCGGTCGGGATGAAAAACTGTTTTTT. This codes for CASRKGRGGRDEKLFF.

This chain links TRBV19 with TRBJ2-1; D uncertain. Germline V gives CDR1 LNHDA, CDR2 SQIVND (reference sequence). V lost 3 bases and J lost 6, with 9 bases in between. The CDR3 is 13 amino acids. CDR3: CASSIAGTNEQFF. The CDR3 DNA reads TGTGCCAGTAGTATTGCCGGAACCAATGAGCAGTTCTTC.

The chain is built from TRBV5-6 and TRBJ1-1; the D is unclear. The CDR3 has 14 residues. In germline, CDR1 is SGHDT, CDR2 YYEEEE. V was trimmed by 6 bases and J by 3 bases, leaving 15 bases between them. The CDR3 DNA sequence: TGTGCCAGCATCCAAATGACGGGTCACACTGAAGCTTTCTTT. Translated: CASIQMTGHTEAFF.

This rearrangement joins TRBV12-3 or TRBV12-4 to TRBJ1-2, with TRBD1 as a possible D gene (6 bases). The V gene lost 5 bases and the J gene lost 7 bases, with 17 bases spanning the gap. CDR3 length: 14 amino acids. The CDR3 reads CASSLAGGGAGYTF. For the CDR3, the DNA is TGTGCCAGCAGTCTCGCCGGGGGGGGGGCTGGCTACACCTTC.

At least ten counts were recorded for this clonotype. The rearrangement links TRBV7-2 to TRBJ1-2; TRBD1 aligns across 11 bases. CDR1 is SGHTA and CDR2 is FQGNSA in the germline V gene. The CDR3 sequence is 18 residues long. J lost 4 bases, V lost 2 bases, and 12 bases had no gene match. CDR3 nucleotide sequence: TGTGCCAGCAGCTTAAGGGACAGGGGGAAGACTTCGAGCTATGGCTACACCTTC. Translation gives CASSLRDRGKTSSYGYTF.

The DNA of the CDR3 is TGTGCCATCAGTATGGGGATTCTCCGGGACAAGGTCTACGAGCAGTACTTC. Translating it yields CAISMGILRDKVYEQYF. This rearrangement joins TRBV10-3 to TRBJ2-7; a weak D match, TRBD1 (6 bases). The CDR3 runs to 17 residues. Germline V gene sequence: CDR1 ENHRY, CDR2 SYGVKD. V was cut by 5 bases and J by 3 bases, with 23 bases left in between.

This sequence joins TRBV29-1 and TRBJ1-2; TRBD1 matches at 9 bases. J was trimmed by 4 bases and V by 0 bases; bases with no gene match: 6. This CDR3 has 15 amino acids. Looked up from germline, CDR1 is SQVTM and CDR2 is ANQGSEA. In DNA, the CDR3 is TGCAGCGTTGAAGAATGGGACAGGGCTCCCTATGGCTACACCTTC. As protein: CSVEEWDRAPYGYTF.

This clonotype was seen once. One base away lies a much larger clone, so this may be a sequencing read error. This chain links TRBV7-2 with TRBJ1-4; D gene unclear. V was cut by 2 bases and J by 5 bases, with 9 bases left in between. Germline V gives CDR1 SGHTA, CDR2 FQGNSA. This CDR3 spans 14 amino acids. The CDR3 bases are TGTGCCAGCAGCTTATGGAGGCAGAATGAAAAACTGTTTTTT. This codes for CASSLWRQNEKLFF.

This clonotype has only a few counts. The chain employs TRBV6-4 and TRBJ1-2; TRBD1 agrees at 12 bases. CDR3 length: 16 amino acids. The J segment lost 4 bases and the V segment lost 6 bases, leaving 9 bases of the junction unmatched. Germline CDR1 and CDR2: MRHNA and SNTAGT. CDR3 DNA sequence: TGTGCCAGCAGCCCGGGACAGGGGGCCTCGGGCTATGGCTACACCTTC. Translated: CASSPGQGASGYGYTF.

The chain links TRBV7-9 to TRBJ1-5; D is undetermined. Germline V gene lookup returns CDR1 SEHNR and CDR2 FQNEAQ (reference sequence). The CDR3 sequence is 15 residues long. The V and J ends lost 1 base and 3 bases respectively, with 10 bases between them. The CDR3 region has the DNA TGTGCCAGCAGCTTAGACCGACACACCAATCAGCCCCAGCATTTT. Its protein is CASSLDRHTNQPQHF.

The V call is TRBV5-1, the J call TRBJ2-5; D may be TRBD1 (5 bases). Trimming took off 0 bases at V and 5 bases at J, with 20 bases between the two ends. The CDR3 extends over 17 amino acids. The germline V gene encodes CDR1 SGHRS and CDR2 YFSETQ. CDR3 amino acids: CASSLASGIRARETQYF. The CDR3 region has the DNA TGCGCCAGCAGCTTGGCCTCAGGCATCAGGGCGAGGGAGACCCAGTACTTC.

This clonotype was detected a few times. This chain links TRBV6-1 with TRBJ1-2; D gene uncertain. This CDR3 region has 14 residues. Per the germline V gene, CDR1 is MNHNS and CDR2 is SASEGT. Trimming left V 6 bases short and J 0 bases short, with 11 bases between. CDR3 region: CASRALWANYGYTF. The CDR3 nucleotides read TGTGCCAGCAGGGCCCTTTGGGCTAACTATGGCTACACCTTC.

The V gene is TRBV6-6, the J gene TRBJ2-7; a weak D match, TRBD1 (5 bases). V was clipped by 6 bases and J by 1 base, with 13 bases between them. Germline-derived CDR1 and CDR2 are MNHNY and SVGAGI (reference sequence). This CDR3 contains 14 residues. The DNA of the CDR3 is TGTGCCAGCAGCGACAGTTTAGAGTCCTACGAGCAGTACTTC. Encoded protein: CASSDSLESYEQYF.

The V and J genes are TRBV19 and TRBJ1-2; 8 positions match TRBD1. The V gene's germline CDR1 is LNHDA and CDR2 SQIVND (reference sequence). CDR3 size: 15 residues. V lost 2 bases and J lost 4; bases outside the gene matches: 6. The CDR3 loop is CASSIKGQEIYGYTF. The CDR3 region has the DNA TGTGCCAGTAGTATAAAGGGACAGGAAATCTATGGCTACACCTTC.

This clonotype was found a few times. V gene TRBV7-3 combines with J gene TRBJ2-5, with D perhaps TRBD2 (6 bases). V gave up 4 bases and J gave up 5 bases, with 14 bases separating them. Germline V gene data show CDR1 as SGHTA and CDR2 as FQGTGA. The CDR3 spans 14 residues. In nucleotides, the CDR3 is TGTGCCAGCAGCTGGGGCGGGGCGGGGGAGACCCAGTACTTC. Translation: CASSWGGAGETQYF.

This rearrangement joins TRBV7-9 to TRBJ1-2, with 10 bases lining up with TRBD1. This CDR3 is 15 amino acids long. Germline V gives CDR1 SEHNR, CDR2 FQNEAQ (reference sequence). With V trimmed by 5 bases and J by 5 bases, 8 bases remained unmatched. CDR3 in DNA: TGTGCCAGCAGCATCCGGGACAGGGGAGGTTATGGCTACACCTTC. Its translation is CASSIRDRGGYGYTF.

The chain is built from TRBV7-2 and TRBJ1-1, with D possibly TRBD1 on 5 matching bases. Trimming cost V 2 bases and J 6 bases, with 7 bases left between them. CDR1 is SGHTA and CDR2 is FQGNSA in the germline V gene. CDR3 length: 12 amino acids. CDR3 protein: CASSLLGPEAFF. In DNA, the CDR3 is TGTGCCAGCAGCTTATTGGGGCCTGAAGCTTTCTTT.

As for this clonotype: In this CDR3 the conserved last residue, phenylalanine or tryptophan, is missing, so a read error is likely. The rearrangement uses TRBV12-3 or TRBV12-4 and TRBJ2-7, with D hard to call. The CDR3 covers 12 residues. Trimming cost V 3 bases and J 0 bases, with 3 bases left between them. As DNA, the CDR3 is TGTGCCAGCAGTTTCCTCTCCTACGAGCAGTACTTG. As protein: CASSFLSYEQYL.

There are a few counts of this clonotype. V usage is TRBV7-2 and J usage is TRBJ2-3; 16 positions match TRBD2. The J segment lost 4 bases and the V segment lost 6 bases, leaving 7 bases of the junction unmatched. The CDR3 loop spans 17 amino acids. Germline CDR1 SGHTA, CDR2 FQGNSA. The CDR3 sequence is CASSPGTSGGAADTQYF. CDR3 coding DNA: TGTGCCAGCAGTCCCGGGACTAGCGGGGGGGCGGCAGATACGCAGTATTTT.

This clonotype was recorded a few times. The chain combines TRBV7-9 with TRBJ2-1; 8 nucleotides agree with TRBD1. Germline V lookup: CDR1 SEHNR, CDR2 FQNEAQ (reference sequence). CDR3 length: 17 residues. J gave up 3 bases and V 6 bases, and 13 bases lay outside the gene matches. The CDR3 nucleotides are TGTGCCAGCAGATCCCAAACAGGGGGTCCTCTCTACAATGAGCAGTTCTTC. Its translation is CASRSQTGGPLYNEQFF.

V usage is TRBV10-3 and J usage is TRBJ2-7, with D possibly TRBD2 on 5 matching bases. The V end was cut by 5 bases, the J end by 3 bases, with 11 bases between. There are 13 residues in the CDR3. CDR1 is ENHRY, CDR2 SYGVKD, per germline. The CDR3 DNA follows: TGTGCCATCAGTAGACAAGGGAGCTACGAGCAGTACGTC. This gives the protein CAISRQGSYEQYV.

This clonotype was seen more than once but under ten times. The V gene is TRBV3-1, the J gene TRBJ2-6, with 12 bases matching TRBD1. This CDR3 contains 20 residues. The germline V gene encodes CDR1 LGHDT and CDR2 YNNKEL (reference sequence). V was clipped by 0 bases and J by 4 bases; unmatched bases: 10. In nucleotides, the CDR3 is TGTGCCAGCAGCCAAGATCGGGGCCGGGACAGGGGGCTAGGGGCCAACGTCCTGACTTTC. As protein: CASSQDRGRDRGLGANVLTF.

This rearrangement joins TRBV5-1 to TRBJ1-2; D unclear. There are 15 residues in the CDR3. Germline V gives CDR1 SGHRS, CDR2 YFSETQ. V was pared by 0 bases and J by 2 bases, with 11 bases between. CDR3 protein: CASSLVADANYGYTF. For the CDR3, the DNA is TGCGCCAGCAGCTTGGTAGCAGACGCGAACTATGGCTACACCTTC.

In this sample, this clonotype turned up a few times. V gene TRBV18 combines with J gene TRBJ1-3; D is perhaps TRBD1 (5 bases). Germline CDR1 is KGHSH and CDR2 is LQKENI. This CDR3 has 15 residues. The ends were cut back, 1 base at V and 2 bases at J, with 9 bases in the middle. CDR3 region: CASSPQGPPGNTIYF. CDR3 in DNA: TGTGCCAGCTCACCACAGGGGCCACCTGGAAACACCATATATTTT.

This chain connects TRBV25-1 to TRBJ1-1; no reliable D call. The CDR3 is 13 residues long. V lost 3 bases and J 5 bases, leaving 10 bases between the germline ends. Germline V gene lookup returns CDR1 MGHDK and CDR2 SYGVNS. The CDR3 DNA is TGTGCCAGCAGTGAGCGACGGGTAACTGAAGCTTTCTTT. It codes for CASSERRVTEAFF.

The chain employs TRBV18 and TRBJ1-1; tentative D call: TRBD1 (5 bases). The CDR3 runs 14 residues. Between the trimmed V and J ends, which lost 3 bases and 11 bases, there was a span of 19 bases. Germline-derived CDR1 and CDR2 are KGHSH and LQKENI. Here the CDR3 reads CASSPLGEEDEAFF. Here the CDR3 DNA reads TGTGCCAGCTCACCCCTGGGGGAGGAGGACGAGGCTTTCTTT. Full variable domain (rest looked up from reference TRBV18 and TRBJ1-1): NAGVMQNPRHLVRRRGQEARLRCSPMKGHSHVYWYRQLPEEGLKFMVYLQKENIIDESGMPKERFSAEFPKEGPSILRIQQVVRGDSAAYFCASSPLGEEDEAFFGQGTRLTVV.